The 20 T cell receptor beta chains below were found in one sample sequenced in a study of blood T cell repertoires in COVID-19. Sequencing used immunoSEQ multiplex PCR; TCRdb keeps in-frame clones, though not all of them. The sample lists tens of thousands of clones, about 81% occurring once. Input material: peripheral blood. The receptors here all came from a human donor in a cohort sampled during active COVID-19.

This clone occurred a few times. The V gene is TRBV5-4, the J gene TRBJ2-5; weak D call: TRBD1 (6 bases). The germline V gene has CDR1 SGHNT and CDR2 YYREEE (reference sequence). The CDR3 is 13 residues long. The V end lost 2 bases, the J end lost 5 bases, and 10 bases lay between the germline ends. CDR3 DNA: TGTGCCAGCAGCTTACAGGGTACCGAGACCCAGTACTTC. Amino acid sequence: CASSLQGTETQYF.

This clone was found once. The CDR3 is CASSAARGQNTGELFF. DNA for the CDR3: TGTGCCAGCAGCGCCGCGCGGGGGCAAAACACCGGGGAGCTGTTTTTT. V and J are TRBV11-2 and TRBJ2-2; weak D call: TRBD2 (7 bases). CDR1 and CDR2 from the germline V gene are SGHAT and FQNNGV. V was pared by 5 bases and J by 2 bases, with 15 bases between. The CDR3 sequence is 16 residues long.

V gene TRBV11-2 combines with J gene TRBJ1-1, with TRBD1 matching 8 bases. CDR3 length equals 15 residues. Germline trimming cut 3 bases from V and 8 bases from J; bases unmatched to any gene: 11. The germline V gene encodes CDR1 SGHAT and CDR2 FQNNGV. CDR3 loop: CASSLGQAWNVEAFF. CDR3 DNA sequence: TGTGCCAGCAGCTTGGGACAGGCCTGGAATGTCGAAGCTTTCTTT.

The rearrangement uses TRBV9 and TRBJ1-2, with 11 nucleotides matching TRBD1. Germline assignment: CDR1 SGDLS and CDR2 YYNGEE. The V segment lost 3 bases and the J segment 7 bases; nucleotides outside the gene matches: 8. This CDR3 has 15 amino acids. Here the CDR3 reads CASSADRGRSGGYTF. CDR3 in DNA: TGTGCCAGCAGCGCGGACAGGGGGCGTTCAGGTGGCTACACCTTC.

This clone has a single count. The rearrangement uses TRBV5-1 and TRBJ1-2; 12 bases match TRBD1. J gave up 6 bases and V 5 bases, and 8 bases lay outside the gene matches. This CDR3 spans 15 amino acids. The germline CDR1 and CDR2 sequences are SGHRS and YFSETQ. This CDR3 reads CASRTSGTGGDGYTF. The CDR3 coding sequence is TGCGCCAGCAGAACCTCCGGGACAGGGGGCGATGGCTACACCTTC.

The chain employs TRBV19 and TRBJ1-6; D is uncertain. Germline values: CDR1 LNHDA, CDR2 SQIVND (reference sequence). Deletions cut 5 bases from V and 2 bases from J, with 4 bases between. The CDR3 extends over 13 amino acids. The CDR3 coding sequence is TGTGCCAGTAGTCTAACCTATAATTCACCCCTCCACTTT. Encoded protein: CASSLTYNSPLHF. The variable domain in full, completed from reference TRBV19 and TRBJ1-6, reads DGGITQSPKYLFRKEGQNVTLSCEQNLNHDAMYWYRQDPGQGLRLIYYSQIVNDFQKGDIAEGYSVSREKKESFPLTVTSAQKNPTAFYLCASSLTYNSPLHFGNGTRLTVT.

The genes are TRBV5-1 and TRBJ1-2; TRBD1 is a possible D gene (6 bases). With 0 bases removed from V and 8 bases from J, the gap between germline ends came to 11 bases. Germline V gene lookup returns CDR1 SGHRS and CDR2 YFSETQ. The CDR3 runs to 13 residues. The CDR3: CASSLGTVDGYTF. DNA of the CDR3: TGCGCCAGCAGCTTGGGGACAGTGGACGGCTACACCTTC.

This clone has just one count. The gene calls are TRBV5-6 and TRBJ2-4, with 7 positions matching TRBD1. Germline V CDR1 and CDR2: SGHDT, YYEEEE. With 3 bases clipped from V and 16 bases from J, the junction kept 13 bases outside the gene matches. The CDR3 consists of 13 residues. The DNA of the CDR3 is TGTGCCAGCAGCTCTATCAGTCAGGGACAGAATTACTTC. This gives the protein CASSSISQGQNYF.

The genes are TRBV3-1 (or the pseudogene TRBV3-2) and TRBJ2-1; unclear D gene. CDR3 length equals 13 residues. Germline values: CDR1 LGHDT, CDR2 YNNKEL (reference sequence). V was cut by 1 base and J by 6 bases, with 7 bases left in between. CDR3: CASSQGLANEQFF. DNA of the CDR3: TGTGCCAGCAGCCAAGGTCTGGCCAATGAGCAGTTCTTC.

The V gene is TRBV18, the J gene TRBJ1-5, with D perhaps matching TRBD1 (5 bases). Between the trimmed V and J ends, which lost 3 bases and 4 bases, there was a span of 13 bases. CDR1 is KGHSH and CDR2 is LQKENI in the germline V gene. This CDR3 spans 15 amino acids. The CDR3 bases are TGTGCCAGCTCACCTTCGGAGGGACTTAATCAGCCCCAGCATTTT. Its protein product is CASSPSEGLNQPQHF.

V is TRBV5-4 and J is TRBJ2-1; TRBD1 is a possible D gene (6 bases). Germline CDR1 and CDR2: SGHNT and YYREEE (reference sequence). V was shortened by 0 bases and J by 0 bases, with 10 bases between the two germline ends. CDR3 size: 16 residues. CDR3 residues: CASSLGGGSSYNEQFF. As DNA, the CDR3 is TGTGCCAGCAGCTTGGGAGGGGGTAGCTCCTACAATGAGCAGTTCTTC.

The chain's CDR3 is CASSQVGTEAFF. Written as DNA, the CDR3 is TGTGCCAGCAGCCAAGTAGGTACAGAGGCTTTCTTT. This chain uses TRBV7-2 with TRBJ1-1; D unclear. This CDR3 is 12 amino acids long. Per germline, CDR1 SGHTA and CDR2 FQGNSA. Trimming took 5 bases from V and 11 from J, leaving 15 bases between them.

The chain uses TRBV7-9 and TRBJ1-1; D is possibly TRBD1 (6 bases). CDR1 SEHNR and CDR2 FQNEAQ come from the germline V gene (reference sequence). V was clipped by 1 base and J by 6 bases, with 6 bases between them. The CDR3 loop spans 12 amino acids. CDR3 sequence reads: CASSLGQAEAFF. The CDR3 bases are TGTGCCAGCAGCTTAGGACAGGCTGAAGCTTTCTTT. Combining the CDR3 with reference TRBV7-9 and TRBJ1-1 gives the whole variable domain DTGVSQNPRHKITKRGQNVTFRCDPISEHNRLYWYRQTLGQGPEFLTYFQNEAQLEKSRLLSDRFSAERPKGSFSTLEIQRTEQGDSAMYLCASSLGQAEAFFGQGTRLTVV.

J is TRBJ2-1 and V is TRBV7-2, with 7 bases matching TRBD1. V trimming: 4 bases; J trimming: 4 bases; junction bases outside the gene matches: 7. The CDR3 runs to 15 residues. Per germline, CDR1 SGHTA and CDR2 FQGNSA. Written as DNA, the CDR3 is TGTGCCAGCAGCTCAGGGGGAGCCAGGTACAATGAGCAGTTCTTC. Its protein product is CASSSGGARYNEQFF.

In its sample, this clone was seen once. The chain uses TRBV2 and TRBJ2-6; 11 bases map to TRBD2. The CDR3 has 16 residues. Germline-derived CDR1 and CDR2 are SNHLY and FYNNEI. Trimming removed 5 bases from V and 3 bases from J; junction bases left unmatched: 3. Here the CDR3 DNA reads TGTGCCAGCAGTCAAACTAGCGGGGGTGGGGCCAACGTCCTGACTTTC. It translates to CASSQTSGGGANVLTF.

CDR3 sequence (DNA): TGTGCCAGCAGCGCCGCGCGGGGTTACAATGAGCAGTTCTTC. Translating it yields CASSAARGYNEQFF. The chain couples TRBV9 to TRBJ2-1; D possibly corresponds to TRBD2 (6 bases). CDR1 and CDR2 (germline): SGDLS, YYNGEE. CDR3 length: 14 amino acids. The V end was cut by 3 bases, the J end by 4 bases, with 11 bases between.

This clone was counted ten times or more. V and J are TRBV5-1 and TRBJ1-5; weak D call: TRBD1 (6 bases). This CDR3 region has 14 residues. The germline V gene encodes CDR1 SGHRS and CDR2 YFSETQ. With 0 bases removed from V and 6 bases from J, the gap between germline ends came to 10 bases. The CDR3 here is CASSLGTEAQPQHF. The CDR3 DNA reads TGCGCCAGCAGCTTGGGGACAGAGGCTCAGCCCCAGCATTTT.

This chain uses TRBV5-4 with TRBJ1-5, with 8 nucleotides matching TRBD1. This CDR3 spans 15 amino acids. V shed 4 bases and J 1 base; nucleotides not matched to a gene: 4. Germline CDR1 and CDR2: SGHNT and YYREEE (reference sequence). The CDR3 nucleotides read TGTGCCAGCAGCCCGCGGACAGGGAGCAATCAGCCCCAGCATTTT. Translation: CASSPRTGSNQPQHF.

The chain carries TRBV4-1 and TRBJ2-2, with 9 bases identical to TRBD1. The J segment lost 4 bases and the V segment lost 3 bases, leaving 6 bases of the junction unmatched. Germline V gene sequence: CDR1 MGHRA, CDR2 YSYEKL. This CDR3 region has 16 residues. The CDR3 loop is CASSHLDRGLTGELFF. The DNA for the CDR3 is TGCGCCAGCAGCCACTTGGACAGGGGACTCACCGGGGAGCTGTTTTTT.

In the case of this clone: One end of the junction is discordant with germline, which a read error may explain. The rearrangement uses TRBV6-4 and TRBJ2-7; tentatively, D is TRBD2 (6 bases). Germline CDR1 and CDR2: MRHNA and SNTAGT. This CDR3 has 14 amino acids. CDR3: CASRRGTLIYQQYF. In nucleotides, the CDR3 is TGTGCCAGCAGGCGGGGTACCCTTATCTACCAGCAGTACTTC.